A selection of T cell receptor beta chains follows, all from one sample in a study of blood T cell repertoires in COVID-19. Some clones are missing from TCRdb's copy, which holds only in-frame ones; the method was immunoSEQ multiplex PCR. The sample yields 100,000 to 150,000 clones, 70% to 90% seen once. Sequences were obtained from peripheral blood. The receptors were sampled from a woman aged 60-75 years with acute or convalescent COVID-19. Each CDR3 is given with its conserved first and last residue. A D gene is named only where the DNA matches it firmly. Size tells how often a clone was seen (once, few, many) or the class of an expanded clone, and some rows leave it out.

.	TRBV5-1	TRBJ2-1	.	CASQSAGTPVGEQFF	TGCGCCAGCCAGTCGGCCGGGACTCCCGTTGGTGAGCAGTTCTTC
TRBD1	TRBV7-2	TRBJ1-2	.	CASSPGTGLANYGYTF	TGTGCCAGCAGCCCCGGGACAGGCTTAGCTAACTATGGCTACACCTTC
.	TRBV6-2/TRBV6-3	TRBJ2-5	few	CASSARLYQETQYF	TGTGCCAGCAGTGCGAGGTTATACCAAGAGACCCAGTACTTC
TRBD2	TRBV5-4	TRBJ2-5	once	CASHPGGGRGETQYF	TGTGCCAGCCACCCCGGGGGGGGAAGGGGGGAGACCCAGTACTTC
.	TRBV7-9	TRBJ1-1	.	CASSKGPGGAFF	TGTGCCAGCAGCAAGGGCCCCGGGGGAGCTTTCTTT
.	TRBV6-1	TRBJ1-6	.	CASSDVTANNSPLHF	TGTGCCAGCAGTGATGTGACAGCTAATAATTCACCCCTCCACTTT
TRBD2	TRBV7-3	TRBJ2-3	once	CASSQTSGSGDTQYF	TGTGCCAGCAGCCAAACTAGCGGGAGTGGAGATACGCAGTATTTT
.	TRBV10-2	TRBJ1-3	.	CASSESRGKDTIYF	TGCGCCAGCAGTGAGTCCAGGGGCAAAGACACCATATATTTT
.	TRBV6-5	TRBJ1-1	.	CASSYRGRDTEAFF	TGTGCCAGCAGTTACAGGGGGAGGGACACTGAAGCTTTCTTT
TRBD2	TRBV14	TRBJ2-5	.	CASSPGLAGSETQYF	TGTGCCAGCAGCCCGGGACTAGCTGGGTCGGAGACCCAGTACTTC
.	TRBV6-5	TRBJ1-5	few	CASTGRNQPQHF	TGTGCCAGCACAGGGCGCAATCAGCCCCAGCATTTT
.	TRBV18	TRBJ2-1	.	CASSLGRRINEQFF	TGTGCCAGCTCCCTGGGGCGGCGGATTAATGAGCAGTTCTTC
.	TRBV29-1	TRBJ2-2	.	CSVERNTGELFF	TGCAGCGTTGAGAGGAACACCGGGGAGCTGTTTTTT
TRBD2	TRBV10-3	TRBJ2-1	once	CAIKRGLAGDNEQFF	TGTGCCATCAAAAGGGGACTAGCGGGAGACAATGAGCAGTTCTTC
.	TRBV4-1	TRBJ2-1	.	CASSQETVYNEQFF	TGCGCCAGCAGCCAAGAGACAGTTTACAATGAGCAGTTCTTC
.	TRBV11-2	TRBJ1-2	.	CASSLEAGIYGYTF	TGTGCCAGCAGCTTAGAGGCAGGGATCTATGGCTACACCTTC
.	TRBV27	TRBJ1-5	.	CASGMRGNQPQHF	TGTGCCAGCGGAATGAGGGGCAATCAGCCCCAGCATTTT
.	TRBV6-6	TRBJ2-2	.	CASNQGWNTGELFF	TGTGCCAGCAATCAGGGATGGAACACCGGGGAGCTGTTTTTT
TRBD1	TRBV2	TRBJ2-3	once	CARGQGVDTQYF	TGTGCCAGGGGACAGGGGGTAGATACGCAGTATTTT
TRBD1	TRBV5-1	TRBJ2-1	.	CASSATTGGFYNEQFF	TGCGCCAGCAGCGCAACTACAGGGGGCTTCTACAATGAGCAGTTCTTC
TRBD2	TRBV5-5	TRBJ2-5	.	CASSYGLAGQETQYF	TGTGCCAGCAGCTATGGACTAGCGGGACAAGAGACCCAGTACTTC
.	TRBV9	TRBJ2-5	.	CASSPGERETQYF	TGTGCCAGCAGCCCAGGGGAGAGAGAGACCCAGTACTTC